A single sample gave rise to the 26 T cell receptor beta chains below, sequenced in a study of CD8 T cells in Susac syndrome. Random hexamers were used to reverse transcribe roughly 0.45 to 1 ug of RNA. TCRdb independently ran MiXCR on the immunoSEQ multiplex PCR reads; one entry per CDR3 protein. Of under 200,000 distinct CDR3 sequences in the sample, 85% to 95% were seen once. The sequencing input was CD8+ T cells from PBMCs. The receptors were gathered from a human donor with multiple sclerosis.

V is TRBV25-1 and J is TRBJ1-2; D gene ambiguous. The CDR3 is made up of 12 amino acids. Germline loops: CDR1 MGHDK, CDR2 SYGVNS. Trimming pared 1 base from V and 8 bases from J, leaving 8 bases between. The CDR3 bases are TGTGCCAGCAGTGAATCAAGTTTGGGCTACACCTTC. Residues: CASSESSLGYTF.

The rearrangement links TRBV30 to TRBJ1-5, with 12 bases identical to TRBD1. The J segment lost 7 bases and the V segment lost 0 bases, leaving 4 bases of the junction unmatched. The CDR3 sequence is 15 residues long. CDR1 and CDR2 from the germline V gene are GTSNPN and SVGIG (reference sequence). DNA of the CDR3: TGTGCCTGGAGTGTAGGGGGGACAGGGGGCCAGCCCCAGCATTTT. Translating gives CAWSVGGTGGQPQHF.

This clonotype has only one observation. V and J are TRBV7-3 and TRBJ1-1; D ambiguous. CDR1 and CDR2 (germline): SGHTA, FQGTGA. V lost 6 bases to trimming and J lost 4 bases, with 12 bases between them. This CDR3 is built from 13 residues. This CDR3 is CASSYGVSTEAFF. As DNA, the CDR3 is TGTGCCAGCAGTTATGGGGTTAGCACTGAAGCTTTCTTT.

J is TRBJ2-3 and V is TRBV6-5; 7 bases are shared with TRBD2. V shed 2 bases, J shed 0 bases, and the junction held 5 bases outside the gene matches. Germline V gene data show CDR1 as MNHEY and CDR2 as SVGAGI. CDR3 length: 16 amino acids. The chain's CDR3 is CASSYGSGPSTDTQYF. CDR3 nucleotide sequence: TGTGCCAGCAGTTACGGTAGCGGGCCAAGCACAGATACGCAGTATTTT.

The rearrangement links TRBV29-1 to TRBJ2-1, with TRBD2 matching 7 bases. V was clipped by 6 bases and J by 7 bases; unmatched bases: 9. This CDR3 region has 13 residues. Germline assignment: CDR1 SQVTM and CDR2 ANQGSEA. The DNA for the CDR3 is TGCAGCGTCCTGGGGGGGTCGGTTAATGAGCAGTTCTTC. It specifies CSVLGGSVNEQFF.

This chain uses TRBV5-6 with TRBJ2-1, with unresolved D. Germline V gives CDR1 SGHDT, CDR2 YYEEEE. The CDR3 extends over 11 amino acids. Trimming removed 2 bases from V and 9 bases from J, with 6 bases in between. CDR3 nucleotide sequence: TGTGCCAGCAGCTTCGCTATTGAGCAGTTCTTC. It is translated as CASSFAIEQFF.

This rearrangement joins TRBV9 to TRBJ2-3; D is unresolved. The V gene lost 2 bases and the J gene lost 2 bases, with 9 bases spanning the gap. Germline V gives CDR1 SGDLS, CDR2 YYNGEE. The CDR3 runs to 14 residues. CDR3 loop: CASSVFGATDTQYF. CDR3 bases: TGTGCCAGCAGCGTGTTCGGAGCCACAGATACGCAGTATTTT.

CDR3 sequence: CATSRGLGYTSTDEQYF. CDR3 DNA: TGTGCCACCAGCAGAGGGCTGGGCTATACTTCCACCGACGAGCAGTACTTC. The chain has TRBV15 and TRBJ2-7; D remains unclear. Trimming took 1 base from V and 5 from J, leaving 21 bases between them. Germline CDR1 reads LNHNV; CDR2 reads YYDKDF (reference sequence). The CDR3 extends over 17 amino acids.

This chain uses TRBV9 with TRBJ2-7; D is uncertain. Germline CDR1 is SGDLS and CDR2 is YYNGEE. V was cut by 4 bases and J by 5 bases, with 16 bases left in between. The CDR3 has 14 residues. The CDR3 nucleotides read TGTGCCAGCAGCCCCTTCTTACAGAAAAACGAGCAGTACTTC. It translates to CASSPFLQKNEQYF.

The count of this clonotype is one. DNA for the CDR3: TGTGCCTGGAGTACCGGGACTCTTTCGGGCTACACCTTC. Residues: CAWSTGTLSGYTF. This chain joins TRBV30 and TRBJ1-2; tentative D call: TRBD1 (5 bases). The CDR3 runs 13 residues. The V gene's germline CDR1 is GTSNPN and CDR2 SVGIG (reference sequence). Trimming cost V 2 bases and J 8 bases, with 15 bases left between them.

The chain carries TRBV11-2 and TRBJ2-7; D tentatively fits TRBD1 or TRBD2 (5 bases each). Germline V gene sequence: CDR1 SGHAT, CDR2 FQNNGV. V shed 1 base and J shed 7 bases, with 14 bases lying between them. The CDR3 runs 14 residues. The CDR3 sequence is CASSLGAGSWEQYF. CDR3 in DNA: TGTGCCAGCAGCTTAGGGGCAGGGAGTTGGGAGCAGTACTTC.

The genes are TRBV7-3 and TRBJ2-7; no definite D call. CDR1 is SGHTA and CDR2 is FQGTGA in the germline V gene. The CDR3 extends over 10 amino acids. With 7 bases removed from V and 6 bases from J, the gap between germline ends came to 7 bases. The CDR3 reads CASTHCEQYF. CDR3 DNA: TGTGCCAGCACCCACTGCGAGCAGTACTTC.

The V call is TRBV18, the J call TRBJ2-7, with D unclear. CDR3 length: 12 amino acids. V was cut by 2 bases and J by 1 base, with 3 bases left in between. CDR1 KGHSH and CDR2 LQKENI come from the germline V gene. Written as DNA, the CDR3 is TGTGCCAGCTCACCAGAGTCCTACGAGCAGTACTTC. Protein: CASSPESYEQYF. The variable domain in full, completed from reference TRBV18 and TRBJ2-7, reads NAGVMQNPRHLVRRRGQEARLRCSPMKGHSHVYWYRQLPEEGLKFMVYLQKENIIDESGMPKERFSAEFPKEGPSILRIQQVVRGDSAAYFCASSPESYEQYFGPGTRLTVT.

V and J are TRBV25-1 and TRBJ2-6; no clear D gene. Germline-derived CDR1 and CDR2 are MGHDK and SYGVNS. V lost 3 bases and J 3 bases, leaving 9 bases between the germline ends. The CDR3 contains 15 residues. In nucleotides, the CDR3 is TGTGCCAGCAGTGATGGAAGAAGTGGGGCCAACGTCCTGACTTTC. Translating it yields CASSDGRSGANVLTF.

V and J are TRBV29-1 and TRBJ2-7; D might be TRBD1 or TRBD2, each matching 5 bases. Germline V gives CDR1 SQVTM, CDR2 ANQGSEA. There are 13 residues in the CDR3. Trimming pared 5 bases from V and 3 bases from J, leaving 14 bases between. CDR3 sequence reads: CSVTRDGHYEQYF. The CDR3 bases are TGCAGCGTTACCCGGGACGGTCACTACGAGCAGTACTTC.

The genes are TRBV18 and TRBJ1-1; D ambiguous. Germline V gene data show CDR1 as KGHSH and CDR2 as LQKENI. The length of the CDR3 is 15 residues. Trimming removed 3 bases at V and 1 base at J, with 12 bases between. CDR3 sequence (DNA): TGTGCCAGCTCACCGCCGGGAGCCCCGAACACTGAAGCTTTCTTT. Encoded protein: CASSPPGAPNTEAFF.

This chain uses TRBV4-2 with TRBJ1-4, with TRBD1 matching 7 bases. Germline V gene lookup returns CDR1 LGHNA and CDR2 YNFKEQ. The CDR3 sequence is 15 residues long. The V and J ends lost 3 bases and 7 bases, in that order; junction bases with no gene match: 8. The CDR3: CASSHPDRVGEKLFF. CDR3 in DNA: TGTGCCAGCAGCCACCCAGACAGGGTTGGTGAAAAACTGTTTTTT.

The V gene is TRBV20-1, the J gene TRBJ1-1; D gene ambiguous. CDR1 and CDR2 from the germline V gene are DFQATT and SNEGSKA (reference sequence). CDR3 length equals 17 residues. Trimming cost V 0 bases and J 0 bases, with 17 bases left between them. As DNA, the CDR3 is TGCAGTGCTAGAGATAAAACAGCGTCACGACTGAACACTGAAGCTTTCTTT. Its protein product is CSARDKTASRLNTEAFF.

This chain connects TRBV7-9 to TRBJ2-7, with D unclear. The CDR3 runs to 12 residues. Per the germline V gene, CDR1 is SEHNR and CDR2 is FQNEAQ (reference sequence). V lost 6 bases, J lost 4 bases, and 10 bases lay in between. The CDR3 region has the DNA TGTGCCAGCAGTTCGGACGGATACGAGCAGTACTTC. Protein sequence: CASSSDGYEQYF.

V usage is TRBV14 and J usage is TRBJ2-3, with D unclear. The length of the CDR3 is 14 residues. V was pared by 3 bases and J by 0 bases, with 7 bases between. Germline values: CDR1 SGHDN, CDR2 FVKESK. CDR3 in amino acids: CASSHLDSTDTQYF. The CDR3 DNA follows: TGTGCCAGCAGCCATTTGGACAGCACAGATACGCAGTATTTT. Full variable domain (rest looked up from reference TRBV14 and TRBJ2-3): EAGVTQFPSHSVIEKGQTVTLRCDPISGHDNLYWYRRVMGKEIKFLLHFVKESKQDESGMPNNRFLAERTGGTYSTLKVQPAELEDSGVYFCASSHLDSTDTQYFGPGTRLTVL.

This clonotype was recorded a few times. CDR3 loop: CASRTTGHEQYF. The CDR3 nucleotides read TGTGCCAGCAGGACTACCGGGCACGAGCAGTACTTC. V and J are TRBV28 and TRBJ2-7; a weak D match, TRBD2 (5 bases). The germline CDR1 and CDR2 sequences are MDHEN and SYDVKM. This CDR3 spans 12 amino acids. Trimming removed 6 bases at V and 5 bases at J, with 11 bases between.

This chain joins TRBV5-4 and TRBJ1-2, with 7 bases matching TRBD1. The germline gives CDR1 SGHNT, CDR2 YYREEE (reference sequence). V was clipped by 4 bases and J by 4 bases; unmatched bases: 10. The CDR3 totals 15 residues. The CDR3 bases are TGTGCCAGCAGCGGGGAGGACAGGACCTTCTATGGCTACACCTTC. Its protein is CASSGEDRTFYGYTF. Variable domain in full (rest from reference TRBV5-4 and TRBJ1-2): ETGVTQSPTHLIKTRGQQVTLRCSSQSGHNTVSWYQQALGQGPQFIFQYYREEENGRGNFPPRFSGLQFPNYSSELNVNALELDDSALYLCASSGEDRTFYGYTFGSGTRLTVV.

In this sample, this clonotype turned up once. The chain combines TRBV9 with TRBJ1-2, with D hard to call. The V end was cut by 0 bases, the J end by 6 bases, with 6 bases between. CDR1 and CDR2 (germline): SGDLS, YYNGEE. The CDR3 has 12 residues. Written as DNA, the CDR3 is TGTGCCAGCAGCGTAGTAGGGAATGGCTACACCTTC. This sequence encodes CASSVVGNGYTF. Using reference TRBV9 and TRBJ1-2 for the parts outside the CDR3, the full variable domain is DSGVTQTPKHLITATGQRVTLRCSPRSGDLSVYWYQQSLDQGLQFLIQYYNGEERAKGNILERFSAQQFPDLHSELNLSSLELGDSALYFCASSVVGNGYTFGSGTRLTVV.

There are a few counts of this clonotype. The chain links TRBV14 to TRBJ2-7; 7 bases match TRBD1. V lost 6 bases to trimming and J lost 6 bases; unmatched junction nucleotides: 5. Germline lookup yields CDR1 SGHDN and CDR2 FVKESK. This CDR3 has 12 amino acids. The CDR3: CASSPTGAEQYF. Here the CDR3 DNA reads TGTGCCAGCAGTCCTACAGGGGCCGAGCAGTACTTC. The whole variable domain, filled in from reference TRBV14 and TRBJ2-7, reads EAGVTQFPSHSVIEKGQTVTLRCDPISGHDNLYWYRRVMGKEIKFLLHFVKESKQDESGMPNNRFLAERTGGTYSTLKVQPAELEDSGVYFCASSPTGAEQYFGPGTRLTVT.

V gene TRBV29-1 combines with J gene TRBJ2-7; D is ambiguous. The germline V gene has CDR1 SQVTM and CDR2 ANQGSEA. Trimming removed 4 bases from V and 3 bases from J, with 16 bases in between. This CDR3 has 14 residues. Here the CDR3 DNA reads TGCAGCGTTGTTTTATCGTCGGCAGGCTACGAGCAGTACTTC. Its translation: CSVVLSSAGYEQYF.

V gene TRBV29-1 combines with J gene TRBJ2-5, with D uncertain. Germline V gene data show CDR1 as SQVTM and CDR2 as ANQGSEA. CDR3 length: 12 amino acids. V lost 3 bases, J lost 9 bases, and 14 bases lay in between. In DNA, the CDR3 is TGCAGCGTTGATGGTCTGCTGGGGTCCCAGTACTTC. Its protein product is CSVDGLLGSQYF.